A single sample gave rise to the 20 T cell receptor beta chains below, sequenced in a study of blood T cells in healthy people across ages. A sample-barcoded 5' primer and a J-beta primer mix were used in a second PCR of about 7 to 12 cycles. TCRdb itself ran the 5' RACE reads through MiXCR, one entry per CDR3 protein. This table holds about 1.8 million distinct CDR3 sequences, about 50% found once. Sequenced: blood. These receptors came from a woman between 40 and 50 years old in good health.

The chain has TRBV7-2 and TRBJ2-3; D ambiguous. Germline lookup yields CDR1 SGHTA and CDR2 FQGNSA. The length of the CDR3 is 15 residues. V lost 7 bases, J lost 3 bases, and 17 bases lay in between. CDR3 sequence (DNA): TGTGCCAGCACCCTTGACGCCATAAGTACAGATACGCAGTATTTT. Encoded protein: CASTLDAISTDTQYF.

V and J are TRBV29-1 and TRBJ2-7; D is perhaps TRBD2 (5 bases). The CDR3 length is 12 residues. V lost 4 bases, J lost 5 bases, and 12 bases lay in between. Per the germline V gene, CDR1 is SQVTM and CDR2 is ANQGSEA. The CDR3, as DNA: TGCAGCGTTGTAAAAAGAGGGCACGAGCAGTACTTC. This sequence encodes CSVVKRGHEQYF.

This chain connects TRBV25-1 to TRBJ2-7, with D maybe TRBD1 (5 bases). The germline V gene encodes CDR1 MGHDK and CDR2 SYGVNS. V was pared by 7 bases and J by 6 bases, with 19 bases between. This CDR3 is 14 amino acids long. CDR3 loop: CASKDHQGTGEQYF. DNA for the CDR3: TGTGCCAGCAAAGATCACCAGGGAACTGGCGAGCAGTACTTC.

V gene TRBV6-1 combines with J gene TRBJ1-2; 9 nucleotides agree with TRBD1. The germline gives CDR1 MNHNS, CDR2 SASEGT. The CDR3 sequence is 14 residues long. The junction had 4 bases not matched to a gene; V was cut back by 1 base and J by 7 bases. CDR3 sequence reads: CASSEDRGLSGYTF. DNA for the CDR3: TGTGCCAGCAGTGAAGACAGGGGGCTAAGTGGCTACACCTTC.

The chain combines TRBV20-1 with TRBJ2-3; D is perhaps TRBD2 (7 bases). Germline lookup yields CDR1 DFQATT and CDR2 SNEGSKA (reference sequence). V lost 5 bases, J lost 3 bases, and 24 bases lay in between. The CDR3 extends over 17 amino acids. CDR3 coding DNA: TGCAGTGCTGTGAACCGGGGGGCCCATTCATTGACAGATACGCAGTATTTT. It encodes CSAVNRGAHSLTDTQYF.

In DNA form, the CDR3 reads TGCGCCAGCAGCTTTGGGACAGGAAGTAAAAAACTGTTTTTT. Amino acids: CASSFGTGSKKLFF. V usage is TRBV5-1 and J usage is TRBJ1-4; 8 bases agree with TRBD1. CDR1 is SGHRS, CDR2 YFSETQ, per germline. The CDR3 covers 14 residues. Trimming took 2 bases from V and 9 from J; bases not matched to a gene: 6. The full variable domain, in which reference TRBV5-1 and TRBJ1-4 provide the parts outside the CDR3, is KAGVTQTPRYLIKTRGQQVTLSCSPISGHRSVSWYQQTPGQGLQFLFEYFSETQRNKGNFPGRFSGRQFSNSRSEMNVSTLELGDSALYLCASSFGTGSKKLFFGSGTQLSVL.

This clonotype was found a few times. The chain is built from TRBV28 and TRBJ2-1; 9 nucleotides align to TRBD2. The CDR3 length is 15 residues. The V gene end was trimmed by 5 bases and the J gene end by 9 bases; junction bases not matched to a gene: 11. Germline V lookup: CDR1 MDHEN, CDR2 SYDVKM. CDR3 sequence (DNA): TGTGCCAGCAGTCTAAACGGGGCTAGCGGGACTGAGCAGTTCTTC. Protein product: CASSLNGASGTEQFF.

The chain combines TRBV11-1 with TRBJ2-6; D possibly corresponds to TRBD1 (6 bases). Germline CDR1 and CDR2: SGHAT and FQDESV (reference sequence). CDR3 length: 16 residues. Trimming removed 5 bases from V and 2 bases from J, with 13 bases in between. This CDR3 reads CASSRRGGTGANVLTF. The CDR3 DNA reads TGTGCCAGCAGCCGCCGAGGGGGAACTGGGGCCAACGTCCTGACTTTC.

The J gene is TRBJ1-2, the V gene TRBV5-4; the match to TRBD1 covers 9 bases. Germline values: CDR1 SGHNT, CDR2 YYREEE (reference sequence). Losses at the gene ends were 2 bases for V and 8 bases for J; bases not matched to a gene: 7. The CDR3 has 14 amino acids. As DNA, the CDR3 is TGTGCCAGCAGCTTAGTGGGACAGGGCGAAGGCTACACCTTC. This gives the protein CASSLVGQGEGYTF.

This clonotype was recorded only once. The V gene is TRBV7-3, the J gene TRBJ2-3; the D is unclear. Trimming removed 5 bases from V and 7 bases from J, with 19 bases in between. The CDR3 runs 15 residues. Germline-derived CDR1 and CDR2 are SGHTA and FQGTGA. The CDR3 sequence is CASSPSADPTHTQYF. The CDR3 DNA follows: TGTGCCAGCAGCCCCTCGGCGGACCCAACCCATACGCAGTATTTT.

V is TRBV12-3 or TRBV12-4 and J is TRBJ1-6; D gene unclear. Trimming shortened V by 7 bases and J by 10 bases, and 14 bases separated the two germline ends. The CDR3 has 13 residues. Written as DNA, the CDR3 is TGTGCCAGCAAGAACCGGATCGGATCACCCCTCCACTTT. Its translation: CASKNRIGSPLHF.

This chain connects TRBV7-8 to TRBJ2-7; TRBD2 aligns across 7 bases. J was trimmed by 3 bases and V by 2 bases; bases with no gene match: 4. The CDR3 loop spans 14 amino acids. Germline V gene lookup returns CDR1 SGHVS and CDR2 FQNEAQ. DNA of the CDR3: TGTGCCAGCAGCTTACTGCGGGGGAGCTACGAGCAGTACTTC. Its translation is CASSLLRGSYEQYF. Using reference TRBV7-8 and TRBJ2-7 for the parts outside the CDR3, the full variable domain is GAGVSQSPRYKVAKRGQDVALRCDPISGHVSLFWYQQALGQGPEFLTYFQNEAQLDKSGLPSDRFFAERPEGSVSTLKIQRTQQEDSAVYLCASSLLRGSYEQYFGPGTRLTVT.

The chain recombines TRBV20-1 with TRBJ2-1; 12 bases are a match to TRBD2. The CDR3 length is 15 residues. Germline V gene data show CDR1 as DFQATT and CDR2 as SNEGSKA (reference sequence). J was trimmed by 9 bases and V by 5 bases; bases with no gene match: 11. CDR3 bases: TGCAGTGCTTTTCCTCCTAGCGGGGGGGTATTTGAGCAGTTCTTC. It codes for CSAFPPSGGVFEQFF.

This clonotype was seen a handful of times. V is TRBV6-5 and J is TRBJ2-5; maybe TRBD2 (6 bases). The V gene lost 8 bases and the J gene lost 9 bases, with 19 bases spanning the gap. The CDR3 contains 13 residues. Germline CDR1 MNHEY, CDR2 SVGAGI. This chain's CDR3 is CASQTGGVVAQYF. CDR3 coding DNA: TGTGCCAGCCAGACTGGCGGGGTGGTGGCCCAGTACTTC.

The chain joins TRBV4-2 to TRBJ2-1; 8 bases fit TRBD2. Germline V gives CDR1 LGHNA, CDR2 YNFKEQ. The CDR3 spans 16 residues. Trimming removed 3 bases from V and 0 bases from J; junction bases left unmatched: 4. The CDR3 nucleotides read TGTGCCAGCAGCCAGTCCACTAGCGGCTCCTACAATGAGCAGTTCTTC. Translated: CASSQSTSGSYNEQFF.

In this sample, this clonotype turned up a few times. The V and J genes are TRBV4-3 and TRBJ2-3; no clear D gene. Per germline, CDR1 LGHNA and CDR2 YSLEER. CDR3 length: 17 residues. The V end lost 4 bases, the J end lost 2 bases, and 19 bases lay between the germline ends. The CDR3 coding sequence is TGCGCCAGCAGCCGACTTCAGGTCTCCGGTCCCACAGATACGCAGTATTTT. Protein sequence: CASSRLQVSGPTDTQYF.

This clonotype was counted a few times. This chain uses TRBV12-3 or TRBV12-4 with TRBJ1-5; no definite D call. This CDR3 region has 12 residues. The ends were cut back, 6 bases at V and 7 bases at J, with 10 bases in the middle. The CDR3: CASSYDVQPQHF. CDR3 DNA sequence: TGTGCCAGCAGCTATGATGTCCAGCCCCAGCATTTT.

The gene calls are TRBV15 and TRBJ2-7; tentative D call: TRBD1 (5 bases). Trimming cost V 0 bases and J 3 bases, with 12 bases left between them. Per germline, CDR1 LNHNV and CDR2 YYDKDF (reference sequence). The CDR3 runs 15 residues. CDR3 nucleotide sequence: TGTGCCACCAGCAGAGATAGACAGCCTAACTACGAGCAGTACTTC. It codes for CATSRDRQPNYEQYF.

This clonotype was seen at least ten times. Sequence at one end of the junction differs from germline and may be a read error. The gene calls are TRBV4-3 and TRBJ2-3, with 7 bases identical to TRBD1. CDR1 and CDR2 (germline): LGHNA, YSLEER. The CDR3 has 15 residues. Written as DNA, the CDR3 is TGTGCCAGCAGCCAAGAGGGGGCTAGCACAGATACGCAGTATTTT. It is translated as CASSQEGASTDTQYF.

The rearrangement joins TRBV20-1 to TRBJ1-6; D remains unclear. The germline V and J ends were trimmed by 5 bases and 0 bases, with 14 bases remaining between them. Germline V CDR1 and CDR2: DFQATT, SNEGSKA (reference sequence). The CDR3 is made up of 16 amino acids. The CDR3 protein is CSAPHRVSSYNSPLHF. CDR3 DNA: TGCAGTGCTCCTCATAGAGTGAGCTCCTATAATTCACCCCTCCACTTT.